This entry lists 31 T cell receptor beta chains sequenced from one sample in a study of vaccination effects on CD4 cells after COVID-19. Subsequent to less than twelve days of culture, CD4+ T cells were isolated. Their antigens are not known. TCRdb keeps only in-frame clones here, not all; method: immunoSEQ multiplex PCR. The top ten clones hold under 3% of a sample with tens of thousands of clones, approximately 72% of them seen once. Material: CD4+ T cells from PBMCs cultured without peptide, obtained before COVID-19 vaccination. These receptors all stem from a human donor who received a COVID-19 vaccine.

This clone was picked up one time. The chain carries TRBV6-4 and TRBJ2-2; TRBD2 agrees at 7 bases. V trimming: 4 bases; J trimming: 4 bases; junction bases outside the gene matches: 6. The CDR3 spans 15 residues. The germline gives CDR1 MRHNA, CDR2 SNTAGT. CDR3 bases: TGTGCCAGCAGTGTGCTAGCGGAGGCCACCGGGGAGCTGTTTTTT. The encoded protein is CASSVLAEATGELFF.

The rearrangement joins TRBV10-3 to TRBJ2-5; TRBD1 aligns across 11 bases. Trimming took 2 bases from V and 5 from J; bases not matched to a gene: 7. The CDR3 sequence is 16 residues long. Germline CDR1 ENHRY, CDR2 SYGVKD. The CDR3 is CAISEMGQGVGETQYF. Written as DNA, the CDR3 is TGTGCCATCAGTGAGATGGGACAGGGGGTTGGGGAGACCCAGTACTTC.

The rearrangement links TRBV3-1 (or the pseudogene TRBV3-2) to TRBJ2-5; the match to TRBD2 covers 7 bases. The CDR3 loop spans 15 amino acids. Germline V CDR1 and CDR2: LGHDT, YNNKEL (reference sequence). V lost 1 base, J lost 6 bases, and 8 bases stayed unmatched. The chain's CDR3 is CASSQVGLSGKTQYF. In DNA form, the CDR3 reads TGTGCCAGCAGCCAAGTGGGACTATCGGGGAAGACCCAGTACTTC.

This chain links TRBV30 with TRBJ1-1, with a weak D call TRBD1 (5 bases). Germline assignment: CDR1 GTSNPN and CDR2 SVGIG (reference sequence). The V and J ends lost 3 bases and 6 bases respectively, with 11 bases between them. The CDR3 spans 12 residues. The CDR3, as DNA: TGTGCCTGGAGACGGGGCATTGCTGAAGCTTTCTTT. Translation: CAWRRGIAEAFF.

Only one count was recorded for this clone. The CDR3 DNA follows: TGTGCCAGCACGGGAGCGGGAGGGCCTAGGGATGAGCAGTTCTTC. Translation: CASTGAGGPRDEQFF. J is TRBJ2-1 and V is TRBV2, with 10 nucleotides matching TRBD2. Trimming removed 7 bases from V and 8 bases from J; junction bases left unmatched: 11. CDR1 and CDR2 from the germline V gene are SNHLY and FYNNEI. The CDR3 length is 15 residues. Full variable domain (outside the CDR3, taken from reference TRBV2 and TRBJ2-1): EPEVTQTPSHQVTQMGQEVILRCVPISNHLYFYWYRQILGQKVEFLVSFYNNEISEKSEIFDDQFSVERPDGSNFTLKIRSTKLEDSAMYFCASTGAGGPRDEQFFGPGTRLTVL.

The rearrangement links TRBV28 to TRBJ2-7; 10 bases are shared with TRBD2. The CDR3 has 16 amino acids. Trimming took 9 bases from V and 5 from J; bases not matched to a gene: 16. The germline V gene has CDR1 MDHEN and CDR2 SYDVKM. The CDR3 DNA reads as TGTGCCAGTCGACCGGCTAGCGGGGGCTTAGCCCACGAGCAGTACTTC. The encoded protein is CASRPASGGLAHEQYF.

CDR3 nucleotide sequence: TGTGCCAGCAGTCCGGGACAGGCAAATTCACCCCTCCACTTT. It yields the protein CASSPGQANSPLHF. The chain uses TRBV6-5 and TRBJ1-6; 8 nucleotides align to TRBD1. With V trimmed by 5 bases and J by 7 bases, 4 bases remained unmatched. Germline V lookup: CDR1 MNHEY, CDR2 SVGAGI. CDR3 length: 14 amino acids.

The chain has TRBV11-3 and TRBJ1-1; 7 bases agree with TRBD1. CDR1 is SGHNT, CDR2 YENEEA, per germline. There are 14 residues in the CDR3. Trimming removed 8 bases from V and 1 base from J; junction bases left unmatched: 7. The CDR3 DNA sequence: TGTGCCAGCCACTTTGGACAGGCGAACACTGAAGCTTTCTTT. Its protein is CASHFGQANTEAFF.

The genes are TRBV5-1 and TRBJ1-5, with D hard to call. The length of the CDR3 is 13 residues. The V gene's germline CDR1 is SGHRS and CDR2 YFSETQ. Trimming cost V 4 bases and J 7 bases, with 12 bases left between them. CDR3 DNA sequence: TGCGCCAGCAGCCCCGTTGGGAGGCAGCCCCAGCATTTT. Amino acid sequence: CASSPVGRQPQHF.

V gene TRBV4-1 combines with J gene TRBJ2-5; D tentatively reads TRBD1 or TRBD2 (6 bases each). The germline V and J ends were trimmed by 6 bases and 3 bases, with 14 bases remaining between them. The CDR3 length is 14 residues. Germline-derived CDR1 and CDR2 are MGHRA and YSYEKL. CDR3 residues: CASSHRAGKETQYF. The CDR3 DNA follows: TGCGCCAGCAGTCACAGGGCGGGAAAAGAGACCCAGTACTTC.

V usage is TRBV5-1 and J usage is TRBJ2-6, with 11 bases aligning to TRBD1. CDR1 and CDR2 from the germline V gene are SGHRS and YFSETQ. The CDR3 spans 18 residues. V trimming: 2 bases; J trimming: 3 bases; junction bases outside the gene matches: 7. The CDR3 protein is CASSFEPGQGDGANVLTF. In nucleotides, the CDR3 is TGCGCCAGCAGCTTCGAACCGGGACAGGGGGATGGGGCCAACGTCCTGACTTTC.

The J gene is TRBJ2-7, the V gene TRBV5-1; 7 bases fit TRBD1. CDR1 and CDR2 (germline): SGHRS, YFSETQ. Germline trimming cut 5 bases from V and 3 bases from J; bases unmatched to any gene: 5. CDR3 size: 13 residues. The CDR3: CASSADRHYEQYF. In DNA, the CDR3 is TGCGCCAGCAGTGCGGACAGGCACTACGAGCAGTACTTC.

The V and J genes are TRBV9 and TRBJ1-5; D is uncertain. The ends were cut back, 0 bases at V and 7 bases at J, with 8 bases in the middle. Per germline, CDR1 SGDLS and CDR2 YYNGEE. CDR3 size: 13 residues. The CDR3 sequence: CASSVAVGQPQHF. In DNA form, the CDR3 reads TGTGCCAGCAGCGTAGCTGTGGGACAGCCCCAGCATTTT.

This chain's CDR3 is CASRPPGQGSEKLFF. The CDR3 DNA follows: TGCGCCAGCCGTCCTCCCGGACAGGGTAGTGAAAAACTGTTTTTT. The chain carries TRBV5-1 and TRBJ1-4; 8 bases fit TRBD1. This CDR3 is built from 15 residues. V trimming: 7 bases; J trimming: 7 bases; junction bases outside the gene matches: 12. CDR1 is SGHRS, CDR2 YFSETQ, per germline.

CDR3 sequence reads: CSVEGEIVYEQFF. DNA for the CDR3: TGCAGCGTTGAAGGGGAAATTGTCTATGAGCAGTTCTTC. The chain combines TRBV29-1 with TRBJ2-1, with D unclear. V lost 1 base to trimming and J lost 8 bases, with 12 bases between them. The germline V gene encodes CDR1 SQVTM and CDR2 ANQGSEA. The CDR3 has 13 amino acids.

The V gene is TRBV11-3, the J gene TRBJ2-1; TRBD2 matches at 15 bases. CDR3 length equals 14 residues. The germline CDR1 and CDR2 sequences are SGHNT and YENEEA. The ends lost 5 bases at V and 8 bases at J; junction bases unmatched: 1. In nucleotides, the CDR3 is TGTGCCAGCAGCCGGACTAGCGGGAGGGATGAGCAGTTCTTC. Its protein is CASSRTSGRDEQFF.

DNA for the CDR3: TGTGCCAGCAGTGATGGGGCAGGGCGGAATTCACCCCTCCACTTT. This encodes CASSDGAGRNSPLHF. The chain employs TRBV2 and TRBJ1-6; D is perhaps TRBD1 (5 bases). Germline loops: CDR1 SNHLY, CDR2 FYNNEI. Trimming took off 3 bases at V and 7 bases at J, with 13 bases between the two ends. The CDR3 is 15 residues long.

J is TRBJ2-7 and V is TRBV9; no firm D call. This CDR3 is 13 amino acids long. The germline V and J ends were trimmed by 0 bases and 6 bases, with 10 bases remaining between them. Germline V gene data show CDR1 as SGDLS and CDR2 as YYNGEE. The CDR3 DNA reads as TGTGCCAGCAGCGTAGCCCCCTCTACCGAGCAGTACTTC. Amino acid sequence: CASSVAPSTEQYF. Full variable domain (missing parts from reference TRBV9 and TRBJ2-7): DSGVTQTPKHLITATGQRVTLRCSPRSGDLSVYWYQQSLDQGLQFLIQYYNGEERAKGNILERFSAQQFPDLHSELNLSSLELGDSALYFCASSVAPSTEQYFGPGTRLTVT.

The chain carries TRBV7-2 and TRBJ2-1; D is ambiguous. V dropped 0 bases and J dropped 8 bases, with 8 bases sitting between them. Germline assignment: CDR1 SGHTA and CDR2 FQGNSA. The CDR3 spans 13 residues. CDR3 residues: CASSLAGIHEQFF. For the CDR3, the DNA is TGTGCCAGCAGCTTAGCGGGGATACATGAGCAGTTCTTC. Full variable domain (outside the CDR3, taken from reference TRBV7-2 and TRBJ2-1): GAGVSQSPSNKVTEKGKDVELRCDPISGHTALYWYRQSLGQGLEFLIYFQGNSAPDKSGLPSDRFSAERTGGSVSTLTIQRTQQEDSAVYLCASSLAGIHEQFFGPGTRLTVL.

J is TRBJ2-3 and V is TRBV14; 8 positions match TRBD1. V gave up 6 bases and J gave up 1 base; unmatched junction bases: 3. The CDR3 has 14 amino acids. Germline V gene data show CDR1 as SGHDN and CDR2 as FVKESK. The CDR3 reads CASRPTGGTDTQYF. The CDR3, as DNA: TGTGCCAGCAGACCGACAGGGGGCACAGATACGCAGTATTTT.

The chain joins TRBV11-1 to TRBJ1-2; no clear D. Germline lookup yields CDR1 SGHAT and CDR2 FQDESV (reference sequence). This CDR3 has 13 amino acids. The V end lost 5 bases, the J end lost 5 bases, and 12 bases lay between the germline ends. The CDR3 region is CASSPTGVYGYTF. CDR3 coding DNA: TGTGCCAGCAGCCCCACTGGCGTATATGGCTACACCTTC. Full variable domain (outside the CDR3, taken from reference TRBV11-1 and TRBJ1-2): EAEVAQSPRYKITEKSQAVAFWCDPISGHATLYWYRQILGQGPELLVQFQDESVVDDSQLPKDRFSAERLKGVDSTLKIQPAELGDSAMYLCASSPTGVYGYTFGSGTRLTVV.

The CDR3 spells CASSLSLGGKLFF. CDR3 nucleotides: TGTGCCAGCAGTTTATCGTTGGGGGGTAAACTGTTTTTT. V is TRBV27 and J is TRBJ1-4; possible D gene TRBD1, 5 bases. Trimming removed 0 bases from V and 11 bases from J, with 10 bases in between. CDR3 length: 13 residues. Germline V gene data show CDR1 as MNHEY and CDR2 as SMNVEV (reference sequence).

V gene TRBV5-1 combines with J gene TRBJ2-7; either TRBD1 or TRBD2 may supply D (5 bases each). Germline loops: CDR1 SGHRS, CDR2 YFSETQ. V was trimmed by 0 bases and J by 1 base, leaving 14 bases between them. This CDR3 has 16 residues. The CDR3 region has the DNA TGCGCCAGCAGCTTGGAGCGGTGGGGGAGTTCCTACGAGCAGTACTTC. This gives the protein CASSLERWGSSYEQYF.

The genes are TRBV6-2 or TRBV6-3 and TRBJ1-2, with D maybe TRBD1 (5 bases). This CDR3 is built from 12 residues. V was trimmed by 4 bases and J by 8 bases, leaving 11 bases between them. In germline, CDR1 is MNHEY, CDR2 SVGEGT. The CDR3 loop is CASSSAGAGYTF. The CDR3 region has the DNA TGTGCCAGCAGTTCCGCCGGGGCCGGCTACACCTTC.

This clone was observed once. CDR3 bases: TGTGCCAGCAGCGTAGCGTCGTCTGGAAACACCATATATTTT. Residues: CASSVASSGNTIYF. J is TRBJ1-3 and V is TRBV9; D is ambiguous. Germline V gene sequence: CDR1 SGDLS, CDR2 YYNGEE. V was trimmed by 0 bases and J by 1 base, leaving 5 bases between them. The CDR3 is 14 residues long.

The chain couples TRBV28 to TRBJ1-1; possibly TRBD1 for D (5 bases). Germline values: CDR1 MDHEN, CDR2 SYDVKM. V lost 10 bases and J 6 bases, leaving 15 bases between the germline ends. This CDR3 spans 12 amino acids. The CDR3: CATQAGVPEAFF. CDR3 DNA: TGTGCCACCCAGGCGGGGGTACCTGAAGCTTTCTTT.

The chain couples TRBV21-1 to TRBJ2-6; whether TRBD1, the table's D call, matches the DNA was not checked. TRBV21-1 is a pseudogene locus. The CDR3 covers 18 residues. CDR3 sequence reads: CASPHPGQGADGANVLTF. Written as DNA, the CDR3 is TGTGCCAGCCCACACCCGGGACAGGGGGCGGATGGGGCCAACGTCCTGACTTTC.

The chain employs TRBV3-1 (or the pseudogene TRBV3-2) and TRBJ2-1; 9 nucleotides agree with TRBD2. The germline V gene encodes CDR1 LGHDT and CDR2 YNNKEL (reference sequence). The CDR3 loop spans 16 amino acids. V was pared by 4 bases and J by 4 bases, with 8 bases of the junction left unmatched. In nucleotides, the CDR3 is TGTGCCAGCAGCCCACTATCTAGCGGGGTTTACAATGAGCAGTTCTTC. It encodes CASSPLSSGVYNEQFF.

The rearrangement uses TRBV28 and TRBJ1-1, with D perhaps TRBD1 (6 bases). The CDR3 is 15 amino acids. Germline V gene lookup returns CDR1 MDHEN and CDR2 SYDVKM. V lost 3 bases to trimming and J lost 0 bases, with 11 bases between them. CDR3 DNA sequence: TGTGCCAGCAGTTTGACGACAGGAATGAACACTGAAGCTTTCTTT. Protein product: CASSLTTGMNTEAFF.

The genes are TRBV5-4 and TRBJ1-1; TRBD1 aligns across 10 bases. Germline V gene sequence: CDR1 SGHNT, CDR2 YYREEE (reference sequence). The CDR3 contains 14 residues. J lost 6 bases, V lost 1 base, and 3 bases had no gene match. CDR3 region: CASSLWDRGSEAFF. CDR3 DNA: TGTGCCAGCAGCTTGTGGGACAGGGGCTCTGAAGCTTTCTTT.

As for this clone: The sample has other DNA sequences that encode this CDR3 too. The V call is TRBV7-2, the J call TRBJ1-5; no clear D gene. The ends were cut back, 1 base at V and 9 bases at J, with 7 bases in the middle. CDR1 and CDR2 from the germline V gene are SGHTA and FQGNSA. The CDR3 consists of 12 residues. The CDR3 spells CASSLGLGPQHF. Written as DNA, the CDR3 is TGTGCCAGCAGCTTAGGATTGGGGCCCCAGCATTTT.